The 7 T cell receptor beta chains listed next were all sequenced from one sample in a study of T cell changes during pregnancy in multiple sclerosis. The data were produced by immunoSEQ multiplex PCR, yet TCRdb's version contains in-frame clones alone and is incomplete. The sample holds tens of thousands of clones, around 94% seen once. The sequences come from CD4+ T cells from peripheral blood mononuclear cells, collected before pregnancy. The receptors derive from a female donor with multiple sclerosis, enrolled in a pregnancy study.

The rearrangement uses TRBV6-5 and TRBJ1-1; perhaps TRBD1 as D (5 bases). The CDR3 is 15 residues long. V lost 5 bases and J 2 bases, leaving 15 bases between the germline ends. Per the germline V gene, CDR1 is MNHEY and CDR2 is SVGAGI. CDR3 sequence: CASSRPDSFNTEAFF. CDR3 coding DNA: TGTGCCAGCAGTCGTCCTGACAGCTTTAACACTGAAGCTTTCTTT.

This clone was seen just once. CDR3 coding DNA: TGTGCCAGCAGCTCCGACAGCTACGAGCAGTACTTC. It codes for CASSSDSYEQYF. This chain links TRBV2 with TRBJ2-7; D might be TRBD1 (5 bases). This CDR3 comprises 12 residues. Germline V gene sequence: CDR1 SNHLY, CDR2 FYNNEI. The germline V and J ends were trimmed by 6 bases and 3 bases, with 9 bases remaining between them. Full variable domain (remainder filled in from reference TRBV2 and TRBJ2-7): EPEVTQTPSHQVTQMGQEVILRCVPISNHLYFYWYRQILGQKVEFLVSFYNNEISEKSEIFDDQFSVERPDGSNFTLKIRSTKLEDSAMYFCASSSDSYEQYFGPGTRLTVT.

This clone was recorded once. The chain recombines TRBV25-1 with TRBJ2-3; TRBD2 might be the D (6 bases). The V and J ends lost 3 bases and 1 base respectively, with 17 bases between them. Germline V gives CDR1 MGHDK, CDR2 SYGVNS. This CDR3 region has 17 residues. The CDR3 is CASSDQGGVWGTDTQYF. The CDR3 DNA reads as TGTGCCAGCAGTGACCAGGGAGGAGTATGGGGCACAGATACGCAGTATTTT.

V and J are TRBV7-3 and TRBJ1-1; 7 bases match TRBD1. J lost 1 base, V lost 2 bases, and 1 base had no gene match. The CDR3 contains 14 residues. The germline CDR1 and CDR2 sequences are SGHTA and FQGTGA. CDR3 amino acids: CASSLRDRNTEAFF. The CDR3 DNA follows: TGTGCCAGCAGCTTACGGGACAGGAACACTGAAGCTTTCTTT.

The chain joins TRBV7-2 to TRBJ2-1; D is perhaps TRBD2 (5 bases). V was cut by 2 bases and J by 0 bases, with 11 bases left in between. The germline V gene encodes CDR1 SGHTA and CDR2 FQGNSA. The CDR3 has 16 amino acids. The CDR3 DNA is TGTGCCAGCAGCTTAAGGAGCGGAAGCTCCTACAATGAGCAGTTCTTC. Its protein is CASSLRSGSSYNEQFF.

V gene TRBV30 combines with J gene TRBJ2-7; TRBD2 aligns across 12 bases. The CDR3 sequence is 14 residues long. Germline assignment: CDR1 GTSNPN and CDR2 SVGIG (reference sequence). V trimming: 1 base; J trimming: 3 bases; junction bases outside the gene matches: 1. The CDR3 coding sequence is TGTGCCTGGAGTGGGGGACTAGCGGGCTACGAGCAGTACTTC. Its translation: CAWSGGLAGYEQYF.

The genes are TRBV11-2 and TRBJ1-1, with D perhaps matching TRBD1 (5 bases). The germline V gene encodes CDR1 SGHAT and CDR2 FQNNGV. The CDR3 covers 16 residues. Trimming removed 0 bases from V and 3 bases from J, with 14 bases in between. The chain's CDR3 is CASSLERPGWYTEAFF. CDR3 bases: TGTGCCAGCAGCTTAGAACGTCCAGGGTGGTACACTGAAGCTTTCTTT.